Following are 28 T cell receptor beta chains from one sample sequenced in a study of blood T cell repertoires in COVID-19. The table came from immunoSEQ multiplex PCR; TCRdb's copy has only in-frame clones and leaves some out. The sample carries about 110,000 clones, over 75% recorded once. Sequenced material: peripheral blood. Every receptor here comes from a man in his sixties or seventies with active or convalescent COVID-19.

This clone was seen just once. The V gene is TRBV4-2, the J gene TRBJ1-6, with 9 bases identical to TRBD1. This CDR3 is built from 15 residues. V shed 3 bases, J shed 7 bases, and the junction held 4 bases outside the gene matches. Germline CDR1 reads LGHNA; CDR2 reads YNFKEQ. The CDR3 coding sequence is TGTGCCAGCAGCCAGGACAGGGGACAAAATTCACCCCTCCACTTT. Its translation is CASSQDRGQNSPLHF.

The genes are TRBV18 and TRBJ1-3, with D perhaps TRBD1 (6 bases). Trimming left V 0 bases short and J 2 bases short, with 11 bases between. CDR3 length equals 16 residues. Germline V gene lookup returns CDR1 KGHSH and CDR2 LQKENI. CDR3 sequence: CASSPPGTPTGNTIYF. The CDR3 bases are TGTGCCAGCTCACCACCCGGGACACCTACTGGAAACACCATATATTTT.

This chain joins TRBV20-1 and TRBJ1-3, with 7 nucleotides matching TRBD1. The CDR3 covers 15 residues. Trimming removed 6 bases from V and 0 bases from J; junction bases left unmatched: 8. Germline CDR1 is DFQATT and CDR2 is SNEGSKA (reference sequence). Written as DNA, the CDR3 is TGCAGTGCCAGTTATCACAGGGGCTCTGGAAACACCATATATTTT. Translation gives CSASYHRGSGNTIYF.

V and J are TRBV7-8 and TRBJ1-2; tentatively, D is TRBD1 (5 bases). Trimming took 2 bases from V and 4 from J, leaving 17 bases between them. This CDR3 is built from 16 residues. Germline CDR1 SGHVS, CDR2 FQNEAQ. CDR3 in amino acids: CASSLSSWQGGYGYTF. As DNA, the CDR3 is TGTGCCAGCAGCTTAAGTTCCTGGCAGGGCGGCTATGGCTACACCTTC. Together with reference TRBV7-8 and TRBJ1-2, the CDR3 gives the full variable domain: GAGVSQSPRYKVAKRGQDVALRCDPISGHVSLFWYQQALGQGPEFLTYFQNEAQLDKSGLPSDRFFAERPEGSVSTLKIQRTQQEDSAVYLCASSLSSWQGGYGYTFGSGTRLTVV.

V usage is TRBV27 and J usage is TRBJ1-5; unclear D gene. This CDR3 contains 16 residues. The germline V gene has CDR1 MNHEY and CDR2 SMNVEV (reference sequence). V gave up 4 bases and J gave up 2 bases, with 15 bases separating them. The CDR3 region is CASSSTGPRGNQPQHF. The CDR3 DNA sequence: TGTGCCAGCAGTTCGACGGGCCCGAGGGGCAATCAGCCCCAGCATTTT.

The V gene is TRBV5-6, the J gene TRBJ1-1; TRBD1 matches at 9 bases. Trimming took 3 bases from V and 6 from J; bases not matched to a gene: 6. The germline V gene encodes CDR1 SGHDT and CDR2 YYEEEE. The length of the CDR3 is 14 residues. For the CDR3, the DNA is TGTGCCAGCAGCTCCCGGGACAGGGTCCCTGAAGCTTTCTTT. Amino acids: CASSSRDRVPEAFF.

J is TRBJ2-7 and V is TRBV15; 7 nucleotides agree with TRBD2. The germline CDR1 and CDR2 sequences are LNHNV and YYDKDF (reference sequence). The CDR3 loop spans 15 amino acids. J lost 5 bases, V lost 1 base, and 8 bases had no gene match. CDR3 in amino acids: CATSRAGGGSNEQYF. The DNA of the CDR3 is TGTGCCACCAGCAGAGCAGGCGGGGGAAGTAACGAGCAGTACTTC.

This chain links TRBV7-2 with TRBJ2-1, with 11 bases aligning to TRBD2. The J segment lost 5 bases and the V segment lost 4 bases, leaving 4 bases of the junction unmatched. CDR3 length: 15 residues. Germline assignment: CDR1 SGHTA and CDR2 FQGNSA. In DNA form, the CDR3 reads TGTGCCAGCAGCTCTCGACTAGCGGGACACAATGAGCAGTTCTTC. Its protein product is CASSSRLAGHNEQFF.

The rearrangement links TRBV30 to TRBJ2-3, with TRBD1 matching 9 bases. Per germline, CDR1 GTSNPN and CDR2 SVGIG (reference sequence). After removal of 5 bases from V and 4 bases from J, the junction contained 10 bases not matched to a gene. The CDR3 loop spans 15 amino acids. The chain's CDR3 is CAWGPGQGISDTQYF. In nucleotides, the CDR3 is TGTGCCTGGGGTCCGGGACAGGGTATCTCAGATACGCAGTATTTT.

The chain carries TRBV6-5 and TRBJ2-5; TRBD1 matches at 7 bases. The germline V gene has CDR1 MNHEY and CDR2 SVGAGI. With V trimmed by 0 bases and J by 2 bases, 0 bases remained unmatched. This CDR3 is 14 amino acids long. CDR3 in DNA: TGTGCCAGCAGTTACTCGGGACAGCAAGAGACCCAGTACTTC. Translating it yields CASSYSGQQETQYF.

CDR3 nucleotide sequence: TGTGCCAGCTCACCTGGGCTAGCGGGGTCTTCAGAGACCCAGTACTTC. Encoded protein: CASSPGLAGSSETQYF. This rearrangement joins TRBV18 to TRBJ2-5, with 9 bases matching TRBD2. CDR3 length: 16 amino acids. Germline CDR1 and CDR2: KGHSH and LQKENI. J lost 4 bases, V lost 3 bases, and 9 bases had no gene match.

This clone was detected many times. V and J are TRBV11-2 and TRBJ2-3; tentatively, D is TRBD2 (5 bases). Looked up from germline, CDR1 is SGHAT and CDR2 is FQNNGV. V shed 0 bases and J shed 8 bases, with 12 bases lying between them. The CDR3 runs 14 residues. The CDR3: CASSLERVRSTQYF. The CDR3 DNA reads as TGTGCCAGCAGCTTAGAGAGGGTGAGGAGTACGCAGTATTTT.

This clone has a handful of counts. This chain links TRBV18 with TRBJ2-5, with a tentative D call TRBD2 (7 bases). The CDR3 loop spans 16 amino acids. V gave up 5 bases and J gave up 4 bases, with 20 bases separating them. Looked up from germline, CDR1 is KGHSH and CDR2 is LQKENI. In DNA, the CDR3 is TGTGCCAGCTCATACCCAGGCCGGGGGGCCGGAGAGACCCAGTACTTC. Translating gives CASSYPGRGAGETQYF.

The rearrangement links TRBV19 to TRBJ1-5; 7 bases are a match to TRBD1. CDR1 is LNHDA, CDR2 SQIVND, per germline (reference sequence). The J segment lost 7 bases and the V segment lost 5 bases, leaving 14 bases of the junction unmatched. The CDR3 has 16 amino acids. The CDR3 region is CASSQRTGPVKQPQHF. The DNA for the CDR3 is TGTGCCAGTAGTCAACGGACAGGTCCGGTGAAGCAGCCCCAGCATTTT.

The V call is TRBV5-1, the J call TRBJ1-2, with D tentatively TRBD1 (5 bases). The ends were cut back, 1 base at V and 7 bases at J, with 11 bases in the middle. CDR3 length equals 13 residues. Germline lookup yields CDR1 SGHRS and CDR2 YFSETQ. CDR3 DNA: TGCGCCAGCAGCTTGAGCACAGGTGGTGGCTACACCTTC. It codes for CASSLSTGGGYTF.

CDR3 coding DNA: TGTGCCAGCAGCCAATACTCTCGCGGGAGTTCAGATACGCAGTATTTT. Translation gives CASSQYSRGSSDTQYF. The chain joins TRBV3-1 (or the pseudogene TRBV3-2) to TRBJ2-3; 7 bases are shared with TRBD2. V trimming: 2 bases; J trimming: 4 bases; junction bases outside the gene matches: 9. CDR1 is LGHDT and CDR2 is YNNKEL in the germline V gene (reference sequence). The CDR3 loop spans 16 amino acids.

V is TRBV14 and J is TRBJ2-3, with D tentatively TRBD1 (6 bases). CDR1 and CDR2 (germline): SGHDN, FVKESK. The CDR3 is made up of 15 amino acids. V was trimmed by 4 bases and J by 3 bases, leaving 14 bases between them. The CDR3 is CASSPMTTGTDTQYF. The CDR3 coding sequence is TGTGCCAGCAGCCCCATGACCACAGGGACAGATACGCAGTATTTT.

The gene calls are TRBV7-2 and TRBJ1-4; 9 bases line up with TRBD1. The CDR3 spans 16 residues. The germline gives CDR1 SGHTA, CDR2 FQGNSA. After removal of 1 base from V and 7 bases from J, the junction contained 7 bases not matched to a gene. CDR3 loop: CASSLVGQGESEKLFF. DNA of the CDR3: TGTGCCAGCAGCTTAGTGGGACAGGGAGAAAGTGAAAAACTGTTTTTT. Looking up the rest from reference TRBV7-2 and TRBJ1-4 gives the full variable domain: GAGVSQSPSNKVTEKGKDVELRCDPISGHTALYWYRQSLGQGLEFLIYFQGNSAPDKSGLPSDRFSAERTGGSVSTLTIQRTQQEDSAVYLCASSLVGQGESEKLFFGSGTQLSVL.

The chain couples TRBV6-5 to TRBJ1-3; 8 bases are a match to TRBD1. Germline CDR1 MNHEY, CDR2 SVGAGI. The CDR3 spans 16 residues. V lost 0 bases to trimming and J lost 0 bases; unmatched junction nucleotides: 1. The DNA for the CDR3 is TGTGCCAGCAGTTACTCCGGGACAGGCTCTGGAAACACCATATATTTT. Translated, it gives CASSYSGTGSGNTIYF.

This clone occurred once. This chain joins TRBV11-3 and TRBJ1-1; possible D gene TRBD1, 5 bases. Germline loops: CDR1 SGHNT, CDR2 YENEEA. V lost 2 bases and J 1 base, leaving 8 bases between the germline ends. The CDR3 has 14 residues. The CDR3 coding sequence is TGTGCCAGCAGCTTAAACGGGGGGAACACTGAAGCTTTCTTT. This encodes CASSLNGGNTEAFF.

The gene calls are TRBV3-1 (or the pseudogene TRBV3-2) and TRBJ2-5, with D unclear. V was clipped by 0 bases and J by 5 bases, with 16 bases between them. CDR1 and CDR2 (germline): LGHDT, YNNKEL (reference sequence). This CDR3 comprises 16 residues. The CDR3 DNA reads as TGTGCCAGCAGCCAAGATCTTGGCAACGCCGTGGAGACCCAGTACTTC. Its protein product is CASSQDLGNAVETQYF.

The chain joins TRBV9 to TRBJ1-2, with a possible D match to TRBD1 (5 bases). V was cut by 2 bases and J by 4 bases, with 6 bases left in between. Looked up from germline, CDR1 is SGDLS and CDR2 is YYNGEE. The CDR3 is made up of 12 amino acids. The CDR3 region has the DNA TGTGCCAGCAGCGTTCAGGGCTATGGCTACACCTTC. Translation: CASSVQGYGYTF.

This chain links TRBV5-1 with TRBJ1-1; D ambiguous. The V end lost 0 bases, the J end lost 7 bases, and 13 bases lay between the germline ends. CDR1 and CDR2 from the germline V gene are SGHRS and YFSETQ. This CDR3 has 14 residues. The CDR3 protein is CASSLGRDVSEAFF. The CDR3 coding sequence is TGCGCCAGCAGCTTGGGGAGGGATGTCAGTGAAGCTTTCTTT.

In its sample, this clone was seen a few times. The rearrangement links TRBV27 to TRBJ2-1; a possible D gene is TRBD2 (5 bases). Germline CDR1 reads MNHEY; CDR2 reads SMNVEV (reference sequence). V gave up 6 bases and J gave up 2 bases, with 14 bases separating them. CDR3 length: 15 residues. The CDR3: CASSLLPGTYNEQFF. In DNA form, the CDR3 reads TGTGCCAGCAGCCTCTTACCGGGAACCTACAATGAGCAGTTCTTC.

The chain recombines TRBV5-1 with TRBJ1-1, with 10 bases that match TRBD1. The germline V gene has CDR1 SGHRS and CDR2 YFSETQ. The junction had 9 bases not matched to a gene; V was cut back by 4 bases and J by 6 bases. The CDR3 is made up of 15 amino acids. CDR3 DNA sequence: TGCGCCAGCAGCGCGTACTCCGGGACAGGGGCTGAAGCTTTCTTT. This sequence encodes CASSAYSGTGAEAFF.

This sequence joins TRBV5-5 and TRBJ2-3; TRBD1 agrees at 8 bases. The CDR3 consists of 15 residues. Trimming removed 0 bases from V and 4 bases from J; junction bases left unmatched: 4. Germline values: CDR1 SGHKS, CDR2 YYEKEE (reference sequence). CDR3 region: CASSLVTGEADTQYF. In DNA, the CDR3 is TGTGCCAGCAGCTTGGTGACAGGGGAGGCAGATACGCAGTATTTT.

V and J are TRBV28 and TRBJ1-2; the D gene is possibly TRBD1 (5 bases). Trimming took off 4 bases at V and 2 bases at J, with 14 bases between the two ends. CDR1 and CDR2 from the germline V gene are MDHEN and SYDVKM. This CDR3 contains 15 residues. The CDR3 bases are TGTGCCAGCAGTTGGGGGACTAGGGCAAACTATGGCTACACCTTC. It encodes CASSWGTRANYGYTF.

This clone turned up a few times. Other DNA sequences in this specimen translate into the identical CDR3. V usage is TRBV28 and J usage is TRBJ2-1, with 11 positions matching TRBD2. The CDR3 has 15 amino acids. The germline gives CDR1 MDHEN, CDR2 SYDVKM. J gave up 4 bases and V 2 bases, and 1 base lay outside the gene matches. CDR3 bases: TGTGCCAGCAGTTTAGGGACTAGCGGATACAATGAGCAGTTCTTC. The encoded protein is CASSLGTSGYNEQFF.